The 30 T cell receptor beta chains below were found in one sample sequenced in a study of cytomegalovirus exposure and HLA in healthy donors (dated by TCRdb to 2016 to 2017). The method was the immunoSEQ multiplex PCR assay. For the multiplex PCR, a mixture combining 60 forward primers for TCR Vbeta segments and 13 reverse primers for TCR Jbeta segments was used. Imported from immuneACCESS, the table was reduced by TCRdb to in-frame sequences with V and J called. These copies leave out some clones; in studies compared against another copy, an unresolved V gene accounts for under half, and the cause of the remainder is not known. The sample table holds approximately 100,000 clones, of which 60% to 80% were seen once. 5.8% of the sample is in the top ten clones. The sequencing sample was made of PBMCs. All receptors derive from a man aged 60 to 69 in good health and CMV-seropositive.

The chain uses TRBV6-4 and TRBJ1-2; perhaps TRBD1 as D (6 bases). The CDR3 spans 15 residues. CDR1 MRHNA and CDR2 SNTAGT come from the germline V gene. The ends were cut back, 7 bases at V and 1 base at J, with 16 bases in the middle. CDR3 amino acids: CASIGDNPFNYGYTF. In DNA form, the CDR3 reads TGTGCCAGCATCGGGGACAACCCCTTTAACTATGGCTACACCTTC.

This clone appeared a single time. The V gene is TRBV28, the J gene TRBJ2-1; 8 bases match TRBD2. CDR1 MDHEN and CDR2 SYDVKM come from the germline V gene. V lost 2 bases to trimming and J lost 8 bases; unmatched junction nucleotides: 5. This CDR3 region has 14 residues. The DNA of the CDR3 is TGTGCCAGCAGTTTACAGACTAGCGTAGATGAGCAGTTCTTC. Translated, it gives CASSLQTSVDEQFF.

V usage is TRBV4-1 and J usage is TRBJ1-6, with D possibly TRBD1 on 6 matching bases. Germline loops: CDR1 MGHRA, CDR2 YSYEKL. V lost 1 base to trimming and J lost 1 base, with 11 bases between them. The CDR3 runs 17 residues. The CDR3 sequence: CASSQGIRGSYNSPLHF. DNA for the CDR3: TGCGCCAGCAGCCAAGGAATAAGGGGGTCCTATAATTCACCCCTCCACTTT.

This sequence joins TRBV29-1 and TRBJ2-3; TRBD1 aligns across 7 bases. This CDR3 has 13 amino acids. Germline loops: CDR1 SQVTM, CDR2 ANQGSEA. This chain's CDR3 is CSSQGVGTDTQYF. Here the CDR3 DNA reads TGCAGTTCGCAGGGGGTTGGCACAGATACGCAGTATTTT.

J is TRBJ2-2 and V is TRBV18; 8 nucleotides line up with TRBD1. The junction had 0 bases not matched to a gene; V was cut back by 2 bases and J by 1 base. Germline-derived CDR1 and CDR2 are KGHSH and LQKENI. The CDR3 runs 15 residues. The chain's CDR3 is CASSPGTGNTGELFF. The CDR3 DNA follows: TGTGCCAGCTCACCAGGGACAGGGAACACCGGGGAGCTGTTTTTT.

The chain joins TRBV6-6 to TRBJ1-1; 7 nucleotides align to TRBD1. J was trimmed by 5 bases and V by 9 bases; bases with no gene match: 12. Germline lookup yields CDR1 MNHNY and CDR2 SVGAGI (reference sequence). The CDR3 consists of 14 residues. The CDR3 nucleotides are TGTGCCAGTTCTCCCGGTCCAGGGGGGACTGAAGCTTTCTTT. Translated: CASSPGPGGTEAFF.

This clone has a handful of counts. The V call is TRBV11-3, the J call TRBJ1-1; tentatively, D is TRBD1 (6 bases). The CDR3 has 13 amino acids. Trimming took off 4 bases at V and 10 bases at J, with 16 bases between the two ends. CDR1 SGHNT and CDR2 YENEEA come from the germline V gene. In DNA, the CDR3 is TGTGCCAGCAGCTCACCCCGAGACAGGTCAGCTTTCTTT. It specifies CASSSPRDRSAFF.

The chain couples TRBV6-6 to TRBJ2-7; D perhaps matches TRBD1 (6 bases). The V end lost 4 bases, the J end lost 4 bases, and 17 bases lay between the germline ends. Germline lookup yields CDR1 MNHNY and CDR2 SVGAGI (reference sequence). The length of the CDR3 is 15 residues. The CDR3 region is CASSLQGLGDYEQYF. The CDR3 region has the DNA TGTGCCAGCAGTTTGCAGGGGTTGGGCGATTACGAGCAGTACTTC.

This clone was counted only a few times. The chain uses TRBV4-1 and TRBJ1-1; possibly TRBD1 for D (5 bases). Germline values: CDR1 MGHRA, CDR2 YSYEKL. This CDR3 contains 15 residues. With 1 base removed from V and 4 bases from J, the gap between germline ends came to 13 bases. CDR3 bases: TGCGCCAGCAGCCAAGGACAGAGTCGGGCCACTGAAGCTTTCTTT. It encodes CASSQGQSRATEAFF.

This chain connects TRBV6-1 to TRBJ1-1, with TRBD1 identical over 7 bases. V was pared by 6 bases and J by 7 bases, with 11 bases of the junction left unmatched. This CDR3 spans 14 amino acids. In germline, CDR1 is MNHNS, CDR2 SASEGT. This chain's CDR3 is CASRLDRVGLEAFF. CDR3 in DNA: TGTGCCAGCAGACTTGACAGGGTGGGCCTTGAAGCTTTCTTT.

The chain is built from TRBV28 and TRBJ2-1; TRBD2 agrees at 10 bases. The ends lost 6 bases at V and 15 bases at J; junction bases unmatched: 8. Germline CDR1 is MDHEN and CDR2 is SYDVKM. This CDR3 contains 12 residues. The CDR3 reads CASRIESGGAFF. The CDR3 coding sequence is TGTGCCAGCAGAATTGAGAGCGGGGGGGCGTTCTTC.

This clone was seen a few times. This chain links TRBV6-1 with TRBJ1-2; no clear D. CDR3 length equals 14 residues. Per germline, CDR1 MNHNS and CDR2 SASEGT. The V and J ends lost 2 bases and 5 bases respectively, with 12 bases between them. CDR3 in amino acids: CASSEPPPRYGYTF. The CDR3 region has the DNA TGTGCCAGCAGTGAACCCCCACCCAGATATGGCTACACCTTC.

For this clone: The junction does not match germline at one end; this may be a read error. The J gene is TRBJ2-1, the V gene TRBV6-6; the match to TRBD2 covers 9 bases. Per the germline V gene, CDR1 is MNHNY and CDR2 is SVGAGI (reference sequence). The CDR3 is made up of 13 amino acids. DNA of the CDR3: TGTGCCATCAGTCTAGCGGGGAACAATGAGCAGTTCTTC. It codes for CAISLAGNNEQFF.

This clone showed up many times. V is TRBV6-5 and J is TRBJ2-7, with 8 bases aligning to TRBD1. The trim removed 2 bases at V and 6 bases at J, leaving 3 bases unmatched. The CDR3 contains 13 residues. Germline loops: CDR1 MNHEY, CDR2 SVGAGI. For the CDR3, the DNA is TGTGCCAGCAGTTACGCGACAGGGGCCGAGCAGTACTTC. Its protein product is CASSYATGAEQYF.

CDR3 sequence (DNA): TGTGCCATCAGTGACTCAGGGGGCGCCGGGATTGAAAAACTGTTTTTT. It is translated as CAISDSGGAGIEKLFF. The V gene is TRBV10-3, the J gene TRBJ1-4; 8 bases agree with TRBD1. CDR1 is ENHRY and CDR2 is SYGVKD in the germline V gene. The CDR3 sequence is 16 residues long. The V gene end was trimmed by 3 bases and the J gene end by 7 bases; junction bases not matched to a gene: 10.

CDR3 amino acids: CASSQGLAGASAIQETQYF. CDR3 nucleotides: TGCGCCAGCAGCCAAGGTCTAGCGGGGGCCTCGGCGATCCAAGAGACCCAGTACTTC. The chain carries TRBV4-1 and TRBJ2-5, with 10 bases matching TRBD2. The CDR3 is 19 residues long. Germline loops: CDR1 MGHRA, CDR2 YSYEKL. The ends lost 1 base at V and 1 base at J; junction bases unmatched: 12.

The J gene is TRBJ2-5, the V gene TRBV2; TRBD2 agrees at 12 bases. The CDR3 sequence is 15 residues long. The V and J ends lost 6 bases and 4 bases, in that order; junction bases with no gene match: 6. Per the germline V gene, CDR1 is SNHLY and CDR2 is FYNNEI. This CDR3 reads CASSPGLAGIETQYF. In DNA form, the CDR3 reads TGTGCCAGCAGCCCCGGACTAGCGGGGATAGAGACCCAGTACTTC.

This sequence joins TRBV6-6 and TRBJ2-5; D call uncertain. Trimming removed 2 bases from V and 11 bases from J, with 18 bases in between. Per germline, CDR1 MNHNY and CDR2 SVGAGI (reference sequence). The CDR3 loop spans 14 amino acids. The CDR3 DNA sequence: TGTGCCAGCAGTTACCCCCACCGAGACGGAGTGCAGTACTTC. The encoded protein is CASSYPHRDGVQYF.

The chain couples TRBV19 to TRBJ2-5, with D possibly matching TRBD1 (6 bases). The CDR3 runs 13 residues. The germline CDR1 and CDR2 sequences are LNHDA and SQIVND (reference sequence). V lost 4 bases, J lost 1 base, and 7 bases lay in between. The DNA of the CDR3 is TGTGCCAGTAGTACAGGGGTCCAAGAGACCCAGTACTTC. Translation: CASSTGVQETQYF. The complete variable domain, with remaining parts taken from reference TRBV19 and TRBJ2-5, reads DGGITQSPKYLFRKEGQNVTLSCEQNLNHDAMYWYRQDPGQGLRLIYYSQIVNDFQKGDIAEGYSVSREKKESFPLTVTSAQKNPTAFYLCASSTGVQETQYFGPGTRLLVL.

The chain recombines TRBV4-2 with TRBJ1-2; 9 positions agree with TRBD1. The CDR3 is made up of 15 amino acids. The germline CDR1 and CDR2 sequences are LGHNA and YNFKEQ. The V segment lost 5 bases and the J segment 1 base; nucleotides outside the gene matches: 5. CDR3 in amino acids: CASSDRDRDNYGYTF. The DNA of the CDR3 is TGTGCCAGCAGCGACCGGGACAGGGATAACTATGGCTACACCTTC.

Only a few counts were recorded for this clone. The rearrangement links TRBV20-1 to TRBJ1-2, with D uncertain. Trimming stripped 6 bases from V and 8 bases from J, with 13 bases between. Germline-derived CDR1 and CDR2 are DFQATT and SNEGSKA (reference sequence). This CDR3 comprises 11 residues. CDR3 nucleotides: TGCAGTGCCCCCGAAATGGAGGGCTACACCTTC. It is translated as CSAPEMEGYTF.

The V gene is TRBV28, the J gene TRBJ1-4; D gene ambiguous. This CDR3 is built from 16 residues. Deletions cut 2 bases from V and 0 bases from J, with 10 bases between. The germline V gene has CDR1 MDHEN and CDR2 SYDVKM. The CDR3 loop is CASSLGGPATNEKLFF. CDR3 DNA: TGTGCCAGCAGTTTAGGAGGCCCTGCAACTAATGAAAAACTGTTTTTT.

The J gene is TRBJ1-1, the V gene TRBV4-1; 8 nucleotides line up with TRBD1. Trimming removed 4 bases from V and 2 bases from J; junction bases left unmatched: 6. The CDR3 length is 15 residues. CDR1 is MGHRA, CDR2 YSYEKL, per germline. DNA of the CDR3: TGCGCCAGCAGCCTGGAACAGGGGGGAAACACTGAAGCTTTCTTT. It encodes CASSLEQGGNTEAFF.

V is TRBV19 and J is TRBJ2-7, with 9 bases lining up with TRBD2. This CDR3 is built from 13 residues. Germline CDR1 LNHDA, CDR2 SQIVND (reference sequence). Unmatched junction bases numbered 4, after V lost 5 bases and J lost 5 bases. The CDR3 DNA reads as TGTGCCAGTAGTCCAGCGGGGGGCAACGAGCAGTACTTC. Amino acids: CASSPAGGNEQYF.

This sequence joins TRBV4-3 and TRBJ2-1, with D possibly matching TRBD1 (6 bases). Trimming cost V 3 bases and J 8 bases, with 14 bases left between them. The CDR3 loop spans 14 amino acids. CDR1 LGHNA and CDR2 YSLEER come from the germline V gene. The CDR3 DNA is TGCGCCAGCAGCCACGGAACAGGGTTTGATGAGCAGTTCTTC. This translates into CASSHGTGFDEQFF.

The chain combines TRBV6-5 with TRBJ2-1; D unresolved. CDR3 size: 14 residues. Trimming took off 5 bases at V and 0 bases at J, with 8 bases between the two ends. Germline V lookup: CDR1 MNHEY, CDR2 SVGAGI. The CDR3 DNA reads TGTGCCAGCAGTCCTTATAGCTCCTACAATGAGCAGTTCTTC. Protein: CASSPYSSYNEQFF.

The chain uses TRBV10-3 and TRBJ1-2; the D gene is possibly TRBD1 (5 bases). Germline-derived CDR1 and CDR2 are ENHRY and SYGVKD. Trimming removed 3 bases at V and 0 bases at J, with 8 bases between. The CDR3 is 14 residues long. CDR3 in amino acids: CAISEGQSNYGYTF. CDR3 coding DNA: TGTGCCATCAGTGAAGGACAATCTAACTATGGCTACACCTTC.

J is TRBJ2-7 and V is TRBV30; TRBD2 agrees at 7 bases. The CDR3 loop spans 15 amino acids. Germline CDR1 is GTSNPN and CDR2 is SVGIG (reference sequence). V trimming: 1 base; J trimming: 6 bases; junction bases outside the gene matches: 12. Here the CDR3 DNA reads TGTGCCTGGAGTGGTTCGAGTCTGGGGGGGGGCGAGCAGTACTTC. Translated, it gives CAWSGSSLGGGEQYF.

This sequence joins TRBV28 and TRBJ1-5; D remains ambiguous. V lost 6 bases to trimming and J lost 3 bases, with 15 bases between them. The CDR3 consists of 15 residues. Germline V CDR1 and CDR2: MDHEN, SYDVKM. The CDR3 region has the DNA TGTGCCAGCAGCCCACCCCGGAGCTTCAATCAGCCCCAGCATTTT. Translated: CASSPPRSFNQPQHF.

This clone was detected once. The chain recombines TRBV7-2 with TRBJ1-6, with 9 bases matching TRBD1. The CDR3 is made up of 15 amino acids. The J segment lost 3 bases and the V segment lost 3 bases, leaving 0 bases of the junction unmatched. The germline gives CDR1 SGHTA, CDR2 FQGNSA. The CDR3 spells CASSLGQGYNSPLHF. CDR3 DNA: TGTGCCAGCAGCTTGGGACAGGGCTATAATTCACCCCTCCACTTT. The complete variable domain, with remaining parts taken from reference TRBV7-2 and TRBJ1-6, reads GAGVSQSPSNKVTEKGKDVELRCDPISGHTALYWYRQSLGQGLEFLIYFQGNSAPDKSGLPSDRFSAERTGGSVSTLTIQRTQQEDSAVYLCASSLGQGYNSPLHFGNGTRLTVT.